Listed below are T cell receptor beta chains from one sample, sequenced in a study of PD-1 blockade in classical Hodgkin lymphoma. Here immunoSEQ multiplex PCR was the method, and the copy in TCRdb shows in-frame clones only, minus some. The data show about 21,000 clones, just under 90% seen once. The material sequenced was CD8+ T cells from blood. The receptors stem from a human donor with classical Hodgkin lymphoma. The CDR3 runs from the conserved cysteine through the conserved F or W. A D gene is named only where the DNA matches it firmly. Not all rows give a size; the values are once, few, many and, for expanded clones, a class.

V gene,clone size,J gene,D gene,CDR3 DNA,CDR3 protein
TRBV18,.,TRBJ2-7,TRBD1,TGTGCCAGCTCACCGGGGACAGGGGGCTCCTACGAGCAGTACTTC,CASSPGTGGSYEQYF
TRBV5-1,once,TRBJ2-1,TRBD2,TGCGCCAGCAGCCGCGGACTAGGTTACAATGAGCAGTTCTTC,CASSRGLGYNEQFF
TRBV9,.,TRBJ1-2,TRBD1,TGTGCCAGCAGCGGGAGAGGGACAGGCGTAGGCTACACCTTC,CASSGRGTGVGYTF
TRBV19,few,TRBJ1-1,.,TGTGCCAGTATCGGGGTTTCGCTGAACACTGAAGCTTTCTTT,CASIGVSLNTEAFF
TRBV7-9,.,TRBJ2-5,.,TGTGCCAGCAGCCAGCGTGATTCGGTCCAAGAGACCCAGTACTTC,CASSQRDSVQETQYF
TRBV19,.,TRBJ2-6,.,TGTGCCAGTAGTATAGTTGGGGGGAGAGGGGCCAACGTCCTGACTTTC,CASSIVGGRGANVLTF
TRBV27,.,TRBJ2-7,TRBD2,TGTGCCAGCAGTCCAATCCTAGCGGGAGGGACCTACGAGCAGTACTTC,CASSPILAGGTYEQYF
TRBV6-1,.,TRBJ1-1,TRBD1,TGTGCCAGCACCCACAAGGACAGGGTGAACACTGAAGCTTTCTTT,CASTHKDRVNTEAFF
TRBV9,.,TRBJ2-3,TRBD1,TGTGCCAGCAGCGTACCCACAGGGGATGCTACAGATACGCAGTATTTT,CASSVPTGDATDTQYF
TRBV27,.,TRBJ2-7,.,TGTGCCAGCAGACAGGACCTAAGCTCCTACGAGCAGTACTTC,CASRQDLSSYEQYF
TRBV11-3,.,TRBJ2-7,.,TGTGCCAGCAGCTTAGGCCGTGGGGACACCTACGAGCAGTACTTC,CASSLGRGDTYEQYF
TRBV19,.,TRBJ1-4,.,TGTGCCAGTAGTACGTGGGACAAGGCCCTTAATGAAAAACTGTTTTTT,CASSTWDKALNEKLFF
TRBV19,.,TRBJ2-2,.,TGTGCCAGTAGTTTTTATACCGGGACAGGGGAGCTGTTTTTT,CASSFYTGTGELFF
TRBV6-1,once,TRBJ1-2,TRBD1,TGTGCCAGCAGTGACCTGGACAGGACAATCGATGGCTACACCTTC,CASSDLDRTIDGYTF
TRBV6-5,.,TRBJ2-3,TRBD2,TGTGCCAGTAAAAGGGCTAGCGGCGGCACAGATACGCAGTATTTT,CASKRASGGTDTQYF
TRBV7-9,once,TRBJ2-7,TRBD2,TGTGCCAGCAGCTCCCCTAGCGGGAGCTCCTACGAGCAGTACTTC,CASSSPSGSSYEQYF